Each of the 24 T cell receptor beta chains below was sequenced from the same sample in a study of blood T cell repertoires in COVID-19. Sequenced by immunoSEQ multiplex PCR; TCRdb stores in-frame clones only, minus some. Among around 300,000 clones listed, more than 75% were seen once. Material for sequencing was PBMCs or T cells enriched from blood (not recorded which). These receptors were taken from a woman younger than 45 who had recovered from COVID-19.

The chain uses TRBV3-1 (or the pseudogene TRBV3-2) and TRBJ1-4, with a weak D call TRBD1 (5 bases). V lost 8 bases, J lost 8 bases, and 12 bases lay in between. The CDR3 runs to 12 residues. CDR1 is LGHDT and CDR2 is YNNKEL in the germline V gene (reference sequence). The CDR3 region has the DNA TGTGCCAGCCACGGGGGGGACGAAAAACTGTTTTTT. Its translation: CASHGGDEKLFF.

The chain has TRBV2 and TRBJ2-7, with TRBD1 identical over 7 bases. The germline CDR1 and CDR2 sequences are SNHLY and FYNNEI. This CDR3 is 12 amino acids long. Trimming removed 3 bases from V and 6 bases from J; junction bases left unmatched: 2. CDR3 region: CASSDDRAEQYF. The CDR3 coding sequence is TGTGCCAGCAGTGATGACAGGGCCGAGCAGTACTTC.

In this sample, this clone turned up a few times. The J gene is TRBJ1-2, the V gene TRBV11-2, with D perhaps matching TRBD1 (6 bases). This CDR3 contains 15 residues. Deletions cut 6 bases from V and 0 bases from J, with 14 bases between. In germline, CDR1 is SGHAT, CDR2 FQNNGV. CDR3 region: CASRDWGHPNYGYTF. The CDR3 DNA sequence: TGTGCCAGCAGGGACTGGGGACATCCTAACTATGGCTACACCTTC.

J is TRBJ1-1 and V is TRBV6-5, with TRBD1 matching 9 bases. The CDR3 contains 13 residues. The V and J ends lost 9 bases and 3 bases, in that order; junction bases with no gene match: 5. Germline V gene lookup returns CDR1 MNHEY and CDR2 SVGAGI. CDR3 in DNA: TGTGCCAGTCTCCGGGACAGGGACACTGAAGCTTTCTTT. This translates into CASLRDRDTEAFF.

The chain couples TRBV19 to TRBJ2-1, with D maybe TRBD1 (5 bases). From germline, CDR1 is LNHDA and CDR2 SQIVND (reference sequence). This CDR3 region has 15 residues. The ends were cut back, 1 base at V and 11 bases at J, with 18 bases in the middle. The CDR3 DNA sequence: TGTGCCAGTAGTATAGCCCACAGGACCCCTCGCCAGCAGTTCTTC. It yields the protein CASSIAHRTPRQQFF. The whole variable domain, remainder taken from reference TRBV19 and TRBJ2-1, is DGGITQSPKYLFRKEGQNVTLSCEQNLNHDAMYWYRQDPGQGLRLIYYSQIVNDFQKGDIAEGYSVSREKKESFPLTVTSAQKNPTAFYLCASSIAHRTPRQQFFGPGTRLTVL.

The chain recombines TRBV7-9 with TRBJ1-6; D is unresolved. Germline V gene sequence: CDR1 SEHNR, CDR2 FQNEAQ (reference sequence). The ends were cut back, 1 base at V and 2 bases at J, with 9 bases in the middle. This CDR3 is 16 amino acids long. This CDR3 reads CASSLGQTPYNSPLHF. The CDR3 DNA is TGTGCCAGCAGCTTAGGACAAACCCCCTATAATTCACCCCTCCACTTT.

The chain combines TRBV14 with TRBJ2-3; D gene uncertain. Germline V lookup: CDR1 SGHDN, CDR2 FVKESK. V was trimmed by 1 base and J by 7 bases, leaving 6 bases between them. The CDR3 is made up of 12 amino acids. CDR3 coding DNA: TGTGCCAGCAGCCAAGTCGCGTATACGCAGTATTTT. Translating gives CASSQVAYTQYF.

This rearrangement joins TRBV6-2 or TRBV6-3 to TRBJ1-5, with 8 bases aligning to TRBD1. V lost 6 bases, J lost 1 base, and 8 bases stayed unmatched. CDR1 and CDR2 from the germline V gene are MNHEY and SVGEGT. The CDR3 spans 16 residues. CDR3 nucleotide sequence: TGTGCCAGCAGCGACACAGGGGGAGGGAGCAATCAGCCCCAGCATTTT. Its translation: CASSDTGGGSNQPQHF.

This clone was observed once. The chain joins TRBV2 to TRBJ2-1, with 11 positions matching TRBD1. Germline V lookup: CDR1 SNHLY, CDR2 FYNNEI. Germline trimming cut 8 bases from V and 7 bases from J; bases unmatched to any gene: 7. This CDR3 is 14 amino acids long. The CDR3 DNA is TGTGCCAGCCTAGGACAGGGGGCTCGGAATGAGCAGTTCTTC. Residues: CASLGQGARNEQFF.

The J gene is TRBJ1-2, the V gene TRBV7-8; possible D gene TRBD1, 5 bases. With 0 bases removed from V and 4 bases from J, the gap between germline ends came to 12 bases. The CDR3 runs to 15 residues. The germline V gene has CDR1 SGHVS and CDR2 FQNEAQ. The CDR3 coding sequence is TGTGCCAGCAGCTTAGCCCCAGGGACTAGCTATGGCTACACCTTC. Translation: CASSLAPGTSYGYTF.

V and J are TRBV28 and TRBJ1-6; the D is unclear. There are 16 residues in the CDR3. Germline CDR1 MDHEN, CDR2 SYDVKM. The V end lost 5 bases, the J end lost 7 bases, and 18 bases lay between the germline ends. In DNA, the CDR3 is TGTGCCAGCAGTGAGCAAAGTGGGAGGAGAAATTCACCCCTCCACTTT. Amino acids: CASSEQSGRRNSPLHF. The full variable domain, rest sourced from reference TRBV28 and TRBJ1-6, is DVKVTQSSRYLVKRTGEKVFLECVQDMDHENMFWYRQDPGLGLRLIYFSYDVKMKEKGDIPEGYSVSREKKERFSLILESASTNQTSMYLCASSEQSGRRNSPLHFGNGTRLTVT.

V and J are TRBV19 and TRBJ1-2; maybe TRBD1 (5 bases). V was clipped by 5 bases and J by 7 bases, with 26 bases between them. The CDR3 extends over 17 amino acids. Germline V gene sequence: CDR1 LNHDA, CDR2 SQIVND (reference sequence). The CDR3 DNA follows: TGTGCCAGTAGTTTACCGGCGAACGCAGGGAGGGAGAGTGGCTACACCTTC. It codes for CASSLPANAGRESGYTF.

The V gene is TRBV9, the J gene TRBJ2-7; D might be TRBD1 (6 bases). The CDR3 runs 14 residues. V lost 1 base to trimming and J lost 2 bases, with 10 bases between them. The V gene's germline CDR1 is SGDLS and CDR2 YYNGEE. The CDR3 DNA reads as TGTGCCAGCAGCGTATCAGGGGACGCCTACGAGCAGTACTTC. Protein product: CASSVSGDAYEQYF.

The chain has TRBV7-9 and TRBJ1-2, with unresolved D. Germline lookup yields CDR1 SEHNR and CDR2 FQNEAQ (reference sequence). This CDR3 comprises 12 residues. The V and J ends lost 10 bases and 0 bases respectively, with 9 bases between them. The CDR3, as DNA: TGTGCCATACAGCTTACTAACTATGGCTACACCTTC. This gives the protein CAIQLTNYGYTF.

The chain employs TRBV5-4 and TRBJ2-2, with 8 bases matching TRBD2. J gave up 3 bases and V 1 base, and 8 bases lay outside the gene matches. The CDR3 is 17 amino acids. The germline gives CDR1 SGHNT, CDR2 YYREEE (reference sequence). CDR3 nucleotide sequence: TGTGCCAGCAGCTTGCAGACTAGCGCGGCTTACACCGGGGAGCTGTTTTTT. Amino acids: CASSLQTSAAYTGELFF.

The V gene is TRBV19, the J gene TRBJ2-1; TRBD2 is a possible D gene (6 bases). V lost 3 bases, J lost 4 bases, and 10 bases lay in between. This CDR3 comprises 14 residues. Germline lookup yields CDR1 LNHDA and CDR2 SQIVND (reference sequence). In DNA form, the CDR3 reads TGTGCCAGTAGTATTCCCGGGGGTTACAATGAGCAGTTCTTC. Translation gives CASSIPGGYNEQFF.

The rearrangement joins TRBV18 to TRBJ2-2, with D possibly being TRBD2 (5 bases). This CDR3 has 16 amino acids. Trimming stripped 2 bases from V and 4 bases from J, with 14 bases between. Germline V gives CDR1 KGHSH, CDR2 LQKENI. CDR3 amino acids: CASSPMRAAGTGELFF. DNA of the CDR3: TGTGCCAGCTCACCAATGAGGGCAGCAGGCACCGGGGAGCTGTTTTTT.

Here the CDR3 DNA reads TGCACCAGCAGCCAAGATATGGTACGGGGGTGTGGGACTAGCGACTGTGAGCAGTTCTTC. Its protein is CTSSQDMVRGCGTSDCEQFF. The chain is built from TRBV1 and TRBJ2-1; the D segment call TRBD2 is taken from the table without a DNA check. TRBV1 is termed a pseudogene. The CDR3 spans 20 residues.

This clone was recorded once. The chain carries TRBV18 and TRBJ1-2; no definite D call. Trimming removed 2 bases at V and 4 bases at J, with 11 bases between. This CDR3 comprises 14 residues. Germline CDR1 and CDR2: KGHSH and LQKENI. The DNA of the CDR3 is TGTGCCAGCTCACCAGGGCAGGTGATCTATGGCTACACCTTC. It specifies CASSPGQVIYGYTF.

The chain recombines TRBV5-6 with TRBJ1-2; the D is unclear. Germline V lookup: CDR1 SGHDT, CDR2 YYEEEE. The CDR3 extends over 14 amino acids. Trimming pared 1 base from V and 4 bases from J, leaving 11 bases between. The CDR3 spells CASSLSGLSYGYTF. Written as DNA, the CDR3 is TGTGCCAGCAGCTTGAGCGGACTCTCCTATGGCTACACCTTC.

The chain recombines TRBV5-4 with TRBJ2-5, with D possibly matching TRBD2 (7 bases). V gave up 7 bases and J gave up 2 bases, with 18 bases separating them. Germline V gene lookup returns CDR1 SGHNT and CDR2 YYREEE (reference sequence). This CDR3 has 15 amino acids. CDR3 sequence reads: CASAWGGLVQETQYF. The CDR3 bases are TGTGCCAGCGCTTGGGGGGGGCTCGTTCAAGAGACCCAGTACTTC.

The J gene is TRBJ1-3, the V gene TRBV5-1, with a tentative D call TRBD1 (6 bases). V lost 3 bases to trimming and J lost 4 bases, with 17 bases between them. The germline CDR1 and CDR2 sequences are SGHRS and YFSETQ. This CDR3 contains 16 residues. CDR3 region: CASSSFGGGSGNTIYF. Written as DNA, the CDR3 is TGCGCCAGCAGCTCGTTCGGCGGGGGCAGCGGAAACACCATATATTTT.

The rearrangement uses TRBV5-1 and TRBJ1-2; TRBD1 matches at 7 bases. The trim removed 3 bases at V and 5 bases at J, leaving 13 bases unmatched. This CDR3 comprises 16 residues. Germline CDR1 and CDR2: SGHRS and YFSETQ. For the CDR3, the DNA is TGCGCCAGCAGCTCAGCCCAACAGGGGATCGATTATGGCTACACCTTC. This encodes CASSSAQQGIDYGYTF.

J is TRBJ2-2 and V is TRBV5-1, with D perhaps TRBD2 (6 bases). Trimming stripped 1 base from V and 3 bases from J, with 13 bases between. CDR3 length equals 16 residues. The germline CDR1 and CDR2 sequences are SGHRS and YFSETQ. CDR3 DNA: TGCGCCAGCAGCTTGAGGGGCGGGGCGGACACCGGGGAGCTGTTTTTT. Amino acids: CASSLRGGADTGELFF.